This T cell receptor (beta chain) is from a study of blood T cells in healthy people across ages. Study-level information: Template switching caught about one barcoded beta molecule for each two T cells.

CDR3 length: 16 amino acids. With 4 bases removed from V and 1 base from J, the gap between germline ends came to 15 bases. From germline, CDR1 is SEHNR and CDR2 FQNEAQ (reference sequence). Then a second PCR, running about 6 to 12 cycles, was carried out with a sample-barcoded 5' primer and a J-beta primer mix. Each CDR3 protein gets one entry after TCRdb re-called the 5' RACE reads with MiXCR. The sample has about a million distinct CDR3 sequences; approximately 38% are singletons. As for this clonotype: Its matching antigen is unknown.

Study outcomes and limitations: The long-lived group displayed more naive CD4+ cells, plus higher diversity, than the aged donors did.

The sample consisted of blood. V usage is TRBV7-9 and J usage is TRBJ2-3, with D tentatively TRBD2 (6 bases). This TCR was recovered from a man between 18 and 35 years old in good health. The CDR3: CASSSHRDLRTDTQYF. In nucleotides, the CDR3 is TGTGCCAGCAGCTCGCACCGGGACTTGCGCACAGATACGCAGTATTTT.